One and the same sample provided the 32 T cell receptor beta chains below, sequenced in a study of T cell responses to AZD1222 COVID-19 vaccine. Repertoires were generated with immunoSEQ multiplex PCR, while TCRdb's copy carries only in-frame clones and drops some. Of some 53,000 clones listed, roughly 89% are singletons. Sequencing was performed on peripheral blood, taken 28 days after the second AZD1222 dose. The source of these receptors is an adult who received the AZD1222 COVID-19 vaccine.

CDR3 sequence: CASSQGPSGTYEQYF. The CDR3 bases are TGTGCCAGCAGCCAAGGGCCTAGCGGGACCTACGAGCAGTACTTC. The chain recombines TRBV3-1 (or the pseudogene TRBV3-2) with TRBJ2-7, with 9 positions matching TRBD2. The trim removed 1 base at V and 2 bases at J, leaving 3 bases unmatched. The CDR3 contains 15 residues. In germline, CDR1 is LGHDT, CDR2 YNNKEL (reference sequence).

The J gene is TRBJ1-1, the V gene TRBV5-5; D remains unclear. V lost 0 bases to trimming and J lost 0 bases, with 15 bases between them. The CDR3 length is 17 residues. Germline V gives CDR1 SGHKS, CDR2 YYEKEE (reference sequence). CDR3 loop: CASSLAWSRNMNTEAFF. The CDR3 DNA reads TGTGCCAGCAGCTTGGCGTGGAGCAGGAACATGAACACTGAAGCTTTCTTT.

This chain uses TRBV9 with TRBJ2-5; the D gene is possibly TRBD2 (6 bases). Germline V gene data show CDR1 as SGDLS and CDR2 as YYNGEE. The CDR3 has 15 amino acids. Trimming cost V 2 bases and J 1 base, with 12 bases left between them. This CDR3 reads CASSVAGLFQETQYF. The CDR3 coding sequence is TGTGCCAGCAGCGTGGCGGGGCTCTTCCAAGAGACCCAGTACTTC. Supplemented by reference TRBV9 and TRBJ2-5, the full variable domain reads DSGVTQTPKHLITATGQRVTLRCSPRSGDLSVYWYQQSLDQGLQFLIQYYNGEERAKGNILERFSAQQFPDLHSELNLSSLELGDSALYFCASSVAGLFQETQYFGPGTRLLVL.

The chain links TRBV28 to TRBJ1-2, with D possibly matching TRBD1 (6 bases). The CDR3 consists of 13 residues. Germline CDR1 is MDHEN and CDR2 is SYDVKM. Trimming pared 7 bases from V and 1 base from J, leaving 10 bases between. CDR3 nucleotides: TGTGCCAGCAAATCACAGGGTAACTATGGCTACACCTTC. Its translation: CASKSQGNYGYTF.

This chain joins TRBV28 and TRBJ1-2; no clear D gene. The CDR3 covers 12 residues. Germline CDR1 is MDHEN and CDR2 is SYDVKM. V was pared by 8 bases and J by 0 bases, with 7 bases between. CDR3 protein: CASAVPNYGYTF. The DNA of the CDR3 is TGTGCCAGCGCGGTCCCTAACTATGGCTACACCTTC.

This clone has only one observation. The chain couples TRBV7-9 to TRBJ2-3; D remains ambiguous. V was trimmed by 4 bases and J by 4 bases, leaving 18 bases between them. The CDR3 spans 16 residues. Per germline, CDR1 SEHNR and CDR2 FQNEAQ (reference sequence). The DNA of the CDR3 is TGTGCCAGCAGCTCACCAACTCCGCCGGTTTCAGATACGCAGTATTTT. Its protein is CASSSPTPPVSDTQYF.

The CDR3 DNA is TGTGCCAGCAGTTTAGGGGGACTAGCGGGAGGGCCAGGGGGCACAGATACGCAGTATTTT. As protein: CASSLGGLAGGPGGTDTQYF. This chain links TRBV27 with TRBJ2-3, with TRBD2 identical over 16 bases. CDR1 is MNHEY and CDR2 is SMNVEV in the germline V gene (reference sequence). With V trimmed by 2 bases and J by 1 base, 9 bases remained unmatched. The CDR3 runs to 20 residues.

The CDR3 DNA is TGTGCCAGCAGCCAAGGGACGGGGGAGGAGAGCAATCAGCCCCAGCATTTT. It translates to CASSQGTGEESNQPQHF. The chain employs TRBV3-1 (or the pseudogene TRBV3-2) and TRBJ1-5; weak D call: TRBD1 (5 bases). The V gene lost 1 base and the J gene lost 1 base, with 14 bases spanning the gap. Per germline, CDR1 LGHDT and CDR2 YNNKEL (reference sequence). This CDR3 has 17 residues.

This chain links TRBV28 with TRBJ2-2; D gene unclear. V was cut by 7 bases and J by 7 bases, with 4 bases left in between. Germline V gene sequence: CDR1 MDHEN, CDR2 SYDVKM. The CDR3 extends over 10 amino acids. This CDR3 is CASKGGELFF. CDR3 DNA sequence: TGTGCCAGCAAAGGCGGGGAGCTGTTTTTT.

The V and J genes are TRBV6-4 and TRBJ1-1, with unresolved D. V was clipped by 6 bases and J by 1 base, with 12 bases between them. This CDR3 comprises 14 residues. CDR1 is MRHNA and CDR2 is SNTAGT in the germline V gene. The CDR3 coding sequence is TGTGCCAGCAGGACCGGGCCCGAGAACACTGAAGCTTTCTTT. Its translation is CASRTGPENTEAFF.

With regard to this clone: Sequence at one end of the junction differs from germline and may be a read error. This chain links TRBV5-6 with TRBJ2-7; 10 bases align to TRBD2. There are 13 residues in the CDR3. The V gene's germline CDR1 is SGHDT and CDR2 YYEEEE. The CDR3 DNA follows: TGTGCCAGCAGCTTATGGACTAGCGGTCTAAGGCACTTC. It yields the protein CASSLWTSGLRHF.

This clone is a singleton in its sample. The gene calls are TRBV5-1 and TRBJ2-3, with D hard to call. The germline V gene encodes CDR1 SGHRS and CDR2 YFSETQ. The CDR3 has 13 residues. Trimming took off 10 bases at V and 5 bases at J, with 17 bases between the two ends. CDR3 amino acids: CASRWITGDTQYF. The CDR3 DNA reads as TGCGCCTCTCGTTGGATAACGGGAGATACGCAGTATTTT.

CDR3 sequence (DNA): TGTGCCAGCAGTTACACCCCGGGGGCGGGGAACACTGAAGCTTTCTTT. It translates to CASSYTPGAGNTEAFF. The chain combines TRBV6-5 with TRBJ1-1; a possible D gene is TRBD1 (6 bases). The V end lost 2 bases, the J end lost 1 base, and 14 bases lay between the germline ends. Germline assignment: CDR1 MNHEY and CDR2 SVGAGI. The CDR3 is 16 amino acids.

J is TRBJ1-2 and V is TRBV5-1, with D possibly matching TRBD1 (5 bases). This CDR3 region has 12 residues. Germline V gene data show CDR1 as SGHRS and CDR2 as YFSETQ. V gave up 4 bases and J gave up 5 bases, with 9 bases separating them. The CDR3 spells CASSLGGYGYTF. The CDR3 DNA is TGCGCCAGCAGCCTGGGGGGATATGGCTACACCTTC.

This clone showed up just once. In nucleotides, the CDR3 is TGTGCCAGCAGCTTGTCCTCGGACAGGGGCTTACAGACCCAGTACTTC. Amino acid sequence: CASSLSSDRGLQTQYF. The chain uses TRBV5-4 and TRBJ2-5; 9 bases are a match to TRBD1. Per germline, CDR1 SGHNT and CDR2 YYREEE (reference sequence). Trimming removed 1 base from V and 6 bases from J; junction bases left unmatched: 10. CDR3 length equals 16 residues.

This clone was counted only a few times. The J gene is TRBJ2-1, the V gene TRBV5-6; D may be TRBD2 (6 bases). Germline V gene sequence: CDR1 SGHDT, CDR2 YYEEEE. This CDR3 spans 15 amino acids. The V end was cut by 0 bases, the J end by 3 bases, with 10 bases between. The chain's CDR3 is CASSLGGSGYNEQFF. The CDR3 DNA is TGTGCCAGCAGCTTGGGGGGTAGCGGCTACAATGAGCAGTTCTTC.

This clone has just a few counts. The chain links TRBV5-8 to TRBJ1-6, with unresolved D. This CDR3 is 12 amino acids long. CDR1 and CDR2 (germline): SGHTS, YDEGEE. V lost 5 bases to trimming and J lost 14 bases, with 14 bases between them. CDR3 in amino acids: CASRPAPGSLHF. The CDR3 DNA follows: TGTGCCAGCAGGCCGGCTCCCGGGTCCCTCCACTTT.

This chain joins TRBV12-5 and TRBJ1-4, with 9 bases aligning to TRBD1. Trimming cost V 6 bases and J 8 bases; bases outside gene matches: 16. The CDR3 loop spans 17 amino acids. Germline V gene sequence: CDR1 LGHNT, CDR2 FRNRAP. CDR3 in amino acids: CASGDPKIQGAREKLFF. The CDR3 DNA is TGTGCTAGTGGCGACCCAAAAATACAGGGGGCAAGGGAAAAACTGTTTTTT.

The rearrangement uses TRBV19 and TRBJ2-7; TRBD2 might be the D (5 bases). The CDR3 sequence is 17 residues long. V was clipped by 4 bases and J by 2 bases, with 21 bases between them. Germline loops: CDR1 LNHDA, CDR2 SQIVND (reference sequence). CDR3 in amino acids: CASSTSLQTPITYEQYF. DNA of the CDR3: TGTGCCAGTAGTACTAGCCTTCAGACACCAATAACCTACGAGCAGTACTTC.

The J gene is TRBJ2-1, the V gene TRBV5-1; 14 bases are a match to TRBD2. Trimming took 4 bases from V and 0 from J; bases not matched to a gene: 6. Per germline, CDR1 SGHRS and CDR2 YFSETQ. The CDR3 has 18 amino acids. DNA for the CDR3: TGCGCCAGCAGCCGGAGCGGGACTAGCGGGAGCTCCTACAATGAGCAGTTCTTC. Translation gives CASSRSGTSGSSYNEQFF.

Here the CDR3 reads CASSVDRLNQPQHF. In nucleotides, the CDR3 is TGTGCCAGCAGTGTGGACAGGCTTAATCAGCCCCAGCATTTT. The chain uses TRBV6-2 or TRBV6-3 and TRBJ1-5; 7 bases are shared with TRBD1. The CDR3 is made up of 14 amino acids. Germline V gene lookup returns CDR1 MNHEY and CDR2 SVGEGT. The ends lost 5 bases at V and 4 bases at J; junction bases unmatched: 5.

This chain joins TRBV30 and TRBJ1-2, with D possibly being TRBD1 (5 bases). CDR1 is GTSNPN and CDR2 is SVGIG in the germline V gene (reference sequence). The CDR3 has 15 residues. Trimming took off 3 bases at V and 3 bases at J, with 17 bases between the two ends. CDR3 loop: CAWSPPWGGHYGYTF. The CDR3 coding sequence is TGTGCCTGGAGCCCCCCCTGGGGCGGTCACTATGGCTACACCTTC.

V usage is TRBV27 and J usage is TRBJ2-7; 9 nucleotides agree with TRBD2. V lost 7 bases and J lost 1; bases outside the gene matches: 5. The V gene's germline CDR1 is MNHEY and CDR2 SMNVEV (reference sequence). The CDR3 contains 14 residues. CDR3 sequence reads: CASKTSGVSYEQYF. CDR3 nucleotide sequence: TGTGCCAGCAAGACTAGCGGTGTTTCCTACGAGCAGTACTTC.

CDR3 nucleotide sequence: TGTGCCATCAGTAGTCAGGGGGCAAATGGGAATTCACCCCTCCACTTT. Protein sequence: CAISSQGANGNSPLHF. The chain recombines TRBV10-3 with TRBJ1-6, with 8 nucleotides matching TRBD1. CDR1 and CDR2 (germline): ENHRY, SYGVKD. V was pared by 5 bases and J by 7 bases, with 10 bases of the junction left unmatched. This CDR3 has 16 amino acids.

The chain employs TRBV3-1 (or the pseudogene TRBV3-2) and TRBJ2-1; no definite D call. Germline CDR1 and CDR2: LGHDT and YNNKEL (reference sequence). The ends were cut back, 1 base at V and 0 bases at J, with 7 bases in the middle. The CDR3 loop spans 15 amino acids. The CDR3 sequence is CASSQGPSSYNEQFF. In nucleotides, the CDR3 is TGTGCCAGCAGCCAAGGTCCTAGCTCCTACAATGAGCAGTTCTTC.

The J gene is TRBJ1-3, the V gene TRBV21-1; the table calls TRBD1, which could not be checked here. TRBV21-1 represents a pseudogene. The CDR3 has 17 residues. This chain's CDR3 is CASSNIWDRESGNTIYF. The CDR3 nucleotides are TGTGCCAGCAGCAACATCTGGGACAGGGAGTCTGGAAACACCATATATTTT.

The gene calls are TRBV5-6 and TRBJ1-1; unclear D gene. The V and J ends lost 0 bases and 0 bases respectively, with 6 bases between them. Germline lookup yields CDR1 SGHDT and CDR2 YYEEEE. The CDR3 totals 14 residues. The CDR3 DNA sequence: TGTGCCAGCAGCTTGGGAGCCATGAACACTGAAGCTTTCTTT. Amino acid sequence: CASSLGAMNTEAFF. Complete variable domain (other parts from reference TRBV5-6 and TRBJ1-1): DAGVTQSPTHLIKTRGQQVTLRCSPKSGHDTVSWYQQALGQGPQFIFQYYEEEERQRGNFPDRFSGHQFPNYSSELNVNALLLGDSALYLCASSLGAMNTEAFFGQGTRLTVV.

The V call is TRBV5-1, the J call TRBJ2-2; tentative D call: TRBD2 (5 bases). Trimming pared 4 bases from V and 4 bases from J, leaving 8 bases between. Germline lookup yields CDR1 SGHRS and CDR2 YFSETQ. The length of the CDR3 is 13 residues. The CDR3: CASSPRGTGELFF. The CDR3 nucleotides read TGCGCCAGCAGCCCCCGGGGCACCGGGGAGCTGTTTTTT. Combining the CDR3 with reference TRBV5-1 and TRBJ2-2 gives the whole variable domain KAGVTQTPRYLIKTRGQQVTLSCSPISGHRSVSWYQQTPGQGLQFLFEYFSETQRNKGNFPGRFSGRQFSNSRSEMNVSTLELGDSALYLCASSPRGTGELFFGEGSRLTVL.

The genes are TRBV14 and TRBJ1-6; tentatively, D is TRBD1 (6 bases). With 8 bases removed from V and 10 bases from J, the gap between germline ends came to 18 bases. The CDR3 consists of 14 residues. Germline V gene sequence: CDR1 SGHDN, CDR2 FVKESK. CDR3: CASQLGASGSPLHF. CDR3 nucleotide sequence: TGTGCCAGCCAATTGGGGGCATCTGGATCACCCCTCCACTTT.

The chain uses TRBV3-1 (or the pseudogene TRBV3-2) and TRBJ2-1; the match to TRBD2 covers 9 bases. Germline CDR1 and CDR2: LGHDT and YNNKEL (reference sequence). CDR3 length equals 16 residues. V shed 1 base, J shed 3 bases, and the junction held 4 bases outside the gene matches. CDR3: CASSQGGGRGYNEQFF. As DNA, the CDR3 is TGTGCCAGCAGCCAAGGGGGCGGGAGGGGCTACAATGAGCAGTTCTTC.

The chain is built from TRBV6-6 and TRBJ2-7; D is perhaps TRBD1 (5 bases). The CDR3 runs 15 residues. Germline lookup yields CDR1 MNHNY and CDR2 SVGAGI (reference sequence). Trimming left V 6 bases short and J 6 bases short, with 21 bases between. The DNA for the CDR3 is TGTGCCAGCAGCCCCTTGTTAAGGGGCCACGGCGAGCAGTACTTC. This gives the protein CASSPLLRGHGEQYF.

The chain has TRBV7-9 and TRBJ2-3; 11 bases match TRBD2. Unmatched junction bases numbered 5, after V lost 1 base and J lost 2 bases. CDR1 and CDR2 (germline): SEHNR, FQNEAQ (reference sequence). The CDR3 loop spans 17 amino acids. CDR3 sequence reads: CASSLGASGRSTDTQYF. The CDR3 bases are TGTGCCAGCAGCTTAGGGGCTAGCGGGAGGTCCACAGATACGCAGTATTTT.